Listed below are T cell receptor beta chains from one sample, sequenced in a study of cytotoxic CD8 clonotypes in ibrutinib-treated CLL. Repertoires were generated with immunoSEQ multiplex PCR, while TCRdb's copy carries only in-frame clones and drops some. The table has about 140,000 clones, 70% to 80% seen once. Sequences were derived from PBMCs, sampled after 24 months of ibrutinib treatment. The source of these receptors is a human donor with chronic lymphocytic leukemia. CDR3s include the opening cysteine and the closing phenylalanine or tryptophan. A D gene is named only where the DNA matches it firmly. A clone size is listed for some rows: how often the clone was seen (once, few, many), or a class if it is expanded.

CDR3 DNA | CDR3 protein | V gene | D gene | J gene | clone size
TGTGCCAGCAGCCCAGGGGACTATGGCTACACCTTC | CASSPGDYGYTF | TRBV5-6 | - | TRBJ1-2 | -
TGTGCCTGGAGGGCCCTCGGGGGGGGCCGCCACTCTGCAACTAATGAAAAACTGTTTTTT | CAWRALGGGRHSATNEKLFF | TRBV30 | - | TRBJ1-4 | -
TGTGCCAGCAGTAGAGCCAGACAGGACCCCGAGCAGTACTTC | CASSRARQDPEQYF | TRBV2 | - | TRBJ2-7 | few
TGTGCCAGCAGCCTCGGACAGGCCGAACCCCCCACATTC | CASSLGQAEPPTF | TRBV11-2 | TRBD1 | TRBJ1-2 | -
TGTGCCAGCAGCTTAGAGACAGCCCGTCCCTTTGAGCAGTTCTTC | CASSLETARPFEQFF | TRBV11-2 | - | TRBJ2-1 | -
TGTGCCAGCAGCTTAGGACAGGATAATGAAAAACTGTTTTTT | CASSLGQDNEKLFF | TRBV7-9 | - | TRBJ1-4 | -
TGCGCCAGCAGCTTGGGGGCGGAGTATGGCTACACCTTC | CASSLGAEYGYTF | TRBV5-1 | - | TRBJ1-2 | -
TGTGCCAGCAGTTTAGGGCAGGGAGGCACTGAAGCTTTCTTT | CASSLGQGGTEAFF | TRBV27 | - | TRBJ1-1 | -
TGTGCCAGCAGTTACTCGACGGGTCATGTCGATGGCTACACCTTC | CASSYSTGHVDGYTF | TRBV6-5 | - | TRBJ1-2 | -
TGTGCCATCGGGACTAGCGGGGAGACCCAGTACTTC | CAIGTSGETQYF | TRBV10-3 | TRBD2 | TRBJ2-5 | -
TGTGCCTGGAGTGGGCCAGGGGAGCTGTTTTTT | CAWSGPGELFF | TRBV30 | - | TRBJ2-2 | -
TGCAGCGTTGCGGGTAGCGGGGGAAACACCGGGGAGCTGTTTTTT | CSVAGSGGNTGELFF | TRBV29-1 | TRBD2 | TRBJ2-2 | -
TGCGCCAGCAGCTTGGGGCTAGCGGGAACCTACGAGCAGTACTTC | CASSLGLAGTYEQYF | TRBV5-1 | TRBD2 | TRBJ2-7 | -
TGTGCCTGGAGAACAGGGGGTACGACGGGTGAGCAGTACTTC | CAWRTGGTTGEQYF | TRBV30 | TRBD1 | TRBJ2-7 | few
TGTGCCATCAAGGGGCCCCAGGGGGCGGGAGACACTGAAGCTTTCTTT | CAIKGPQGAGDTEAFF | TRBV10-3 | TRBD1 | TRBJ1-1 | -
TGTGCCAGCTCACCCGGGACAGAGGGGCATGGCTACACCTTC | CASSPGTEGHGYTF | TRBV18 | TRBD1 | TRBJ1-2 | -
TGTGCCAGCAGCTTAGTATTGGCACTAGCGGGTTTAGAGACCCAGTACTTC | CASSLVLALAGLETQYF | TRBV7-8 | TRBD2 | TRBJ2-5 | many
TGCGCCAGTAGACTAGGGGACATGAACACTGAAGCTTTCTTT | CASRLGDMNTEAFF | TRBV5-1 | - | TRBJ1-1 | -
TGTGCCAGCAGTTTAGGGCAGACCAACTATGGCTACACCTTC | CASSLGQTNYGYTF | TRBV28 | - | TRBJ1-2 | -
TGTGCCATCAGTGAGTCGGCAGCTAATGAAAAACTGTTTTTT | CAISESAANEKLFF | TRBV10-3 | - | TRBJ1-4 | -
TGCAGCGCACGGACAGCGGCGGACACTGAAGCTTTCTTT | CSARTAADTEAFF | TRBV29-1 | - | TRBJ1-1 | -
TGTGCCAGCAGAGCAGACACAACTAATGAAAAACTGTTTTTT | CASRADTTNEKLFF | TRBV25-1 | - | TRBJ1-4 | medium-sized
TGTGCCAGCTCACTCTGGTCCCCAGGGGTTAATCAGCCCCAGCATTTT | CASSLWSPGVNQPQHF | TRBV18 | - | TRBJ1-5 | -
TGTGCCACCAACAGGGGGGGGATCAACTATGGCTACACCTTC | CATNRGGINYGYTF | TRBV10-3 | TRBD1 | TRBJ1-2 | -
TGTGCCAGCAGTGGATTCGGGACATTTGGCACAGATACGCAGTATTTT | CASSGFGTFGTDTQYF | TRBV6-1 | - | TRBJ2-3 | -
TGTGCCAGCAACAAAGGGGGCGCCCCCGGCATTCAGTACTTC | CASNKGGAPGIQYF | TRBV7-2 | TRBD1 | TRBJ2-4 | -
TGTGCCAGCAGCTGGCCCGACGGGCTGCAGTATTTT | CASSWPDGLQYF | TRBV7-2 | - | TRBJ2-3 | -
TGCGCCAGCAGCCAAGACGCCCCTGGGGACACCGGGGAGCTGTTTTTT | CASSQDAPGDTGELFF | TRBV4-3 | - | TRBJ2-2 | -
TGTGCCAGCAGTTTATGGGGGCCCGATCCTTACGAGCAGTACTTC | CASSLWGPDPYEQYF | TRBV27 | - | TRBJ2-7 | -
TGCGCCAGCTCCCGGGACCCCCGGCAGGGCGAGCAGTACTTC | CASSRDPRQGEQYF | TRBV5-1 | - | TRBJ2-7 | once
TGTGCCACGGTCGGTGGTACGCAGTATTTT | CATVGGTQYF | TRBV7-8 | - | TRBJ2-3 | -
TGTGCCAGCAGCCCCCGGGGAGGGACAACTAATGAAAAACTGTTTTTT | CASSPRGGTTNEKLFF | TRBV7-8 | - | TRBJ1-4 | few
TGTGCCAGCAGCCCCGACCCGTTGGGCGGCTACACCTTC | CASSPDPLGGYTF | TRBV5-4 | - | TRBJ1-2 | medium-sized
TGTGCCTGGAGTCCCCCGCGGACGGGGCCTCCTAACTATGGCTACACCTTC | CAWSPPRTGPPNYGYTF | TRBV30 | - | TRBJ1-2 | -
TGCGCCAGCAGCCAAGATGGGCTTCTTGGTGGCTACACCTTC | CASSQDGLLGGYTF | TRBV4-3 | - | TRBJ1-2 | -
TGTGCCAGCAGCTCGACAGATACGCAGTATTTT | CASSSTDTQYF | TRBV11-2 | - | TRBJ2-3 | -
TGTGCCAGCAGTTGGGGGAGGGCGGGGAGGGAGACCCAGTACTTC | CASSWGRAGRETQYF | TRBV6-5 | TRBD2 | TRBJ2-5 | -
TGTGCCAGCAGCTTAAGTATCCAGGGGGCTTCCTACGAGCAGTACTTC | CASSLSIQGASYEQYF | TRBV5-5 | TRBD1 | TRBJ2-7 | once
TGTGCCAGCACCCATACGGACCGAAACATTCAGTACTTC | CASTHTDRNIQYF | TRBV2 | - | TRBJ2-4 | -
TGTGCCAGCAGCCCGACAGGGGCCCCAGGCACCGGGGAGCTGTTTTTT | CASSPTGAPGTGELFF | TRBV11-2 | TRBD1 | TRBJ2-2 | -
TGTGCCAGCAGCTTGGGGACAGCCCAAGAGACCCAGTACTTC | CASSLGTAQETQYF | TRBV7-9 | TRBD1 | TRBJ2-5 | once
TGTGCCTGGAGTGGGGACGAAAATGAAAAACTGTTTTTT | CAWSGDENEKLFF | TRBV30 | - | TRBJ1-4 | -
TGTGCCAGCAGTTTAGGGGTACCGGGACAACGCGGCTACACCTTC | CASSLGVPGQRGYTF | TRBV28 | - | TRBJ1-2 | -
TGTGCCAGCAGTGAACGGCAGCCTTTAAATGAAAAACTGTTTTTT | CASSERQPLNEKLFF | TRBV2 | - | TRBJ1-4 | few
TGTGCCAGCAGCCGCCTGGACAGCACAGATACGCAGTATTTT | CASSRLDSTDTQYF | TRBV11-2 | - | TRBJ2-3 | few
TGTGCCAGCAGCTTATTGGTGGGCCCGGCAAGCTCCTACGAGCAGTACTTC | CASSLLVGPASSYEQYF | TRBV7-2 | - | TRBJ2-7 | -
TGTGCCAGCAGTTTACGGAGTGGCTACACCTTC | CASSLRSGYTF | TRBV28 | - | TRBJ1-2 | once
TGTGCCAGCGGATGGACAGGGGGTTTGGGCTACACCTTC | CASGWTGGLGYTF | TRBV28 | TRBD1 | TRBJ1-2 | -
TGTGCCAGCAGCCTAGGGGAGACCCAGTACTTC | CASSLGETQYF | TRBV11-3 | - | TRBJ2-5 | -
TGTGCCAGCAGCGCATTGGAGGGTGGGCTAGCCGTGAACACCGGGGAGCTGTTTTTT | CASSALEGGLAVNTGELFF | TRBV7-9 | - | TRBJ2-2 | -
TGTGCCATCAGTGGCGGGGCCGACAGGGAGAGAGGTTTTTCACCCCTCCACTTT | CAISGGADRERGFSPLHF | TRBV10-3 | TRBD1 | TRBJ1-6 | -
TGTGCCTGGAGTGGACAGGGGGATCAGCCCCAGCATTTT | CAWSGQGDQPQHF | TRBV30 | TRBD1 | TRBJ1-5 | -
TGTGCCAGCAGCACGCGGAGGGAGACTGAAGCTTTCTTT | CASSTRRETEAFF | TRBV11-2 | - | TRBJ1-1 | -
TGTGCCAGCAGCTTTCGCTCTATAGGAGAGACCCAGTACTTC | CASSFRSIGETQYF | TRBV11-1 | - | TRBJ2-5 | -
TGTGCCAGCAAGGTTCGCCTCGACCATTCACCCCTCCACTTT | CASKVRLDHSPLHF | TRBV28 | - | TRBJ1-6 | -
TGTGCCAGCAGCTGGGGACAGGGGGCGTTCGGTGGCTACACCTTC | CASSWGQGAFGGYTF | TRBV5-6 | TRBD1 | TRBJ1-2 | -
TGTGCCAGCAGCTCCCGAAGCGCGCTCGGTGGCTACACCTTC | CASSSRSALGGYTF | TRBV7-2 | - | TRBJ1-2 | -
TGTGCCAGCAGTGATCCGGGCAGGGAAGCTTTCTTT | CASSDPGREAFF | TRBV25-1 | - | TRBJ1-1 | -
TGTGCCAGCAGCCAAGATACTAGCGGGAGGGCGTACCCCTACAATGAGCAGTTCTTC | CASSQDTSGRAYPYNEQFF | TRBV4-2 | TRBD2 | TRBJ2-1 | -
TGTGCCAGCAGCGAACCCCCCGTGGGCCTTTGGGACTATGGCTACACCTTC | CASSEPPVGLWDYGYTF | TRBV4-2 | - | TRBJ1-2 | -